This TCR beta chain derives from a study of OX40 agonist ivuxolimab in advanced cancers. Study conclusions and caveats: Clonal expansion by week 6 occurred in CD4+ and CD8+ blood T cells (at 0.1 to 3.0 mg/kg).

Sequenced by immunoSEQ multiplex PCR; TCRdb stores in-frame clones only, minus some. The sample records over 45,000 clones, around 89% being singletons. Exclusion of a patient followed from autoimmune disease history or systemic immunosuppression. In the case of this clone: Its target is unknown.

The receptor was derived from an adult with an advanced solid tumor such as melanoma, head and neck, liver or kidney cancer. The source material was CD4+ or CD8+ T cells sorted from blood, sampled in a trial of the OX40 agonist ivuxolimab.

The CDR3 DNA reads TGTGCCAGTAGTTTCGCAGGTAACTCCTACGAGCAGTACTTC. Translating it yields CASSFAGNSYEQYF. This chain links TRBV19 with TRBJ2-7, with D uncertain. V shed 5 bases and J shed 0 bases, with 11 bases lying between them. Per the germline V gene, CDR1 is LNHDA and CDR2 is SQIVND (reference sequence). There are 14 residues in the CDR3.